This TCR beta chain was obtained from a study of neoadjuvant nivolumab and ipilimumab in lung cancer. Profiling relied on immunoSEQ multiplex PCR, and the TCRdb table lists in-frame clones only, not all of them. Among about 38,000 clones listed, roughly 89% were seen once. Study-wide results and limits: Only two of four nivolumab-treated tumors gained richness and clonality by surgery. TCR richness and clonality were higher in tumors than adjacent uninvolved lung. Blood richness before therapy tracked richness in tumors resected after neoadjuvant therapy.

Comment on this clone: The antigen remains undetermined.

The TCR was taken from an adult with non-small cell lung cancer. Source: peripheral blood, taken before neoadjuvant nivolumab, alone or with ipilimumab.

CDR3 in amino acids: CASAGPFEQYF. The CDR3, as DNA: TGTGCCAGCGCCGGACCGTTCGAGCAGTACTTC. This chain links TRBV11-2 with TRBJ2-7, with unresolved D. The CDR3 has 11 residues. Germline V gene sequence: CDR1 SGHAT, CDR2 FQNNGV. Trimming pared 8 bases from V and 6 bases from J, leaving 11 bases between.